The 25 T cell receptor beta chains given below trace back to one sample, sequenced in a study of patients and donors after allogeneic stem cell transplantation. Via MiXCR, TCRdb re-called the RT-PCR reads, giving one row per CDR3 protein. The sample lists around 200,000 distinct CDR3 sequences; 38% were seen once. Sequences were obtained from blood, either unsorted or a sorted T cell fraction (not recorded which). The receptor source for this set is a human donor who was either an allogeneic HSCT recipient or a stem cell or donor lymphocyte infusion donor (not recorded which). It is not recorded whose cells these are; they may come from a transplant donor.

The chain employs TRBV3-1 and TRBJ1-5; 8 nucleotides align to TRBD1. CDR1 and CDR2 from the germline V gene are LGHDT and YNNKEL (reference sequence). There are 15 residues in the CDR3. The junction had 7 bases not matched to a gene; V was cut back by 7 bases and J by 2 bases. CDR3 bases: TGTGCCAGCACCGGACAGGGAAGGGGCAATCAGCCCCAGCATTTT. Protein product: CASTGQGRGNQPQHF.

The V call is TRBV9, the J call TRBJ2-1; 14 positions match TRBD2. The CDR3 length is 13 residues. Germline CDR1 and CDR2: SGDLS and YYNGEE. With 7 bases clipped from V and 7 bases from J, the junction kept 1 base outside the gene matches. CDR3 sequence: CASGTSGGNEQFF. The CDR3 bases are TGTGCCAGCGGGACTAGCGGGGGTAATGAGCAGTTCTTC.

This clonotype has just a few counts. The gene calls are TRBV5-1 and TRBJ1-2, with TRBD1 as a possible D gene (5 bases). This CDR3 has 13 amino acids. V lost 4 bases to trimming and J lost 5 bases, with 12 bases between them. CDR1 SGHRS and CDR2 YFSETQ come from the germline V gene. The CDR3 spells CASSQGPLYGYTF. Here the CDR3 DNA reads TGCGCCAGCAGCCAGGGTCCCCTTTATGGCTACACCTTC.

V usage is TRBV4-3 and J usage is TRBJ2-7; weak D call: TRBD1 (6 bases). The CDR3 totals 14 residues. Trimming left V 0 bases short and J 6 bases short, with 12 bases between. Germline CDR1 and CDR2: LGHNA and YSLEER. The CDR3 coding sequence is TGCGCCAGCAGCCAAGAGACAGGCCCCGGCGAGCAGTACTTC. It codes for CASSQETGPGEQYF.

J is TRBJ1-1 and V is TRBV20-1, with D perhaps TRBD1 (5 bases). Germline CDR1 DFQATT, CDR2 SNEGSKA (reference sequence). This CDR3 has 12 residues. V was cut by 3 bases and J by 7 bases, with 12 bases left in between. The CDR3 nucleotides are TGCAGTGCTAGCAAAGGGAGGGGTGAAGCTTTCTTT. Encoded protein: CSASKGRGEAFF.

This clonotype has more than one count but fewer than ten. The chain carries TRBV27 and TRBJ1-6; 8 nucleotides match TRBD1. CDR1 and CDR2 from the germline V gene are MNHEY and SMNVEV (reference sequence). The CDR3 is 19 amino acids. Germline trimming cut 5 bases from V and 0 bases from J; bases unmatched to any gene: 12. The CDR3 loop is CASSPRQGRASSYNSPLHF. CDR3 DNA sequence: TGTGCCAGCAGTCCGAGACAGGGGAGGGCTAGCTCCTATAATTCACCCCTCCACTTT.

This sequence joins TRBV4-2 and TRBJ2-1; 9 bases match TRBD2. Germline values: CDR1 LGHNA, CDR2 YNFKEQ. J gave up 3 bases and V 4 bases, and 4 bases lay outside the gene matches. This CDR3 spans 15 amino acids. Here the CDR3 reads CASSPVAGVYNEQFF. The CDR3 nucleotides read TGTGCCAGCAGCCCTGTAGCGGGGGTCTACAATGAGCAGTTCTTC.

The table lists this clonotype with a few counts. This chain links TRBV6-5 with TRBJ1-5, with no clear D. Trimming stripped 5 bases from V and 4 bases from J, with 9 bases between. This CDR3 has 13 amino acids. Germline V lookup: CDR1 MNHEY, CDR2 SVGAGI. The CDR3 region is CASSRTLNQPQHF. The CDR3 coding sequence is TGTGCCAGCAGTCGGACCTTGAATCAGCCCCAGCATTTT.

This clonotype was recorded a few times. This chain connects TRBV11-2 to TRBJ1-3, with a weak D call TRBD1 (6 bases). The CDR3 loop spans 18 amino acids. V was cut by 1 base and J by 2 bases, with 18 bases left in between. Germline lookup yields CDR1 SGHAT and CDR2 FQNNGV. DNA for the CDR3: TGTGCCAGCAGCTTAGGGGGACGGGGGCTCATTACTGGAAACACCATATATTTT. This sequence encodes CASSLGGRGLITGNTIYF.

This clonotype has just a few counts. The V gene is TRBV10-3, the J gene TRBJ2-7; 9 bases map to TRBD1. The CDR3 spans 13 residues. Germline loops: CDR1 ENHRY, CDR2 SYGVKD. V shed 7 bases, J shed 5 bases, and the junction held 6 bases outside the gene matches. CDR3 loop: CAIKGQGFNEQYF. The CDR3 DNA is TGTGCCATCAAGGGACAGGGTTTCAACGAGCAGTACTTC.

The chain links TRBV4-2 to TRBJ2-3; 13 nucleotides match TRBD2. The germline V gene encodes CDR1 LGHNA and CDR2 YNFKEQ. Trimming cost V 5 bases and J 1 base; bases outside gene matches: 9. CDR3 size: 18 residues. Written as DNA, the CDR3 is TGTGCCAGCAGCTCGGGACTAGCGGGGACCTCCGGCACAGATACGCAGTATTTT. It encodes CASSSGLAGTSGTDTQYF.

V and J are TRBV10-3 and TRBJ2-2, with D perhaps matching TRBD1 (5 bases). This CDR3 has 13 residues. V dropped 4 bases and J dropped 6 bases, with 9 bases sitting between them. Germline loops: CDR1 ENHRY, CDR2 SYGVKD. CDR3 protein: CAISGTRAGELFF. CDR3 bases: TGTGCCATCAGTGGAACCAGGGCCGGGGAGCTGTTTTTT.

This clonotype appeared a few times. The rearrangement uses TRBV29-1 and TRBJ1-2; D gene uncertain. V shed 4 bases and J shed 4 bases, with 10 bases lying between them. Germline CDR1 is SQVTM and CDR2 is ANQGSEA. The CDR3 contains 12 residues. The CDR3 DNA follows: TGCAGCGTTGTTGCAGACTTCTATGGCTACACCTTC. Protein sequence: CSVVADFYGYTF. Full variable domain (missing parts from reference TRBV29-1 and TRBJ1-2): SAVISQKPSRDICQRGTSLTIQCQVDSQVTMMFWYRQQPGQSLTLIATANQGSEATYESGFVIDKFPISRPNLTFSTLTVSNMSPEDSSIYLCSVVADFYGYTFGSGTRLTVV.

The V gene is TRBV12-3 or TRBV12-4, the J gene TRBJ1-1; D not resolved. CDR3 size: 15 residues. V was shortened by 5 bases and J by 5 bases, with 18 bases between the two germline ends. CDR3 loop: CASSPRAPGITEAFF. CDR3 coding DNA: TGTGCCAGCAGTCCGCGGGCCCCGGGGATAACTGAAGCTTTCTTT.

This clonotype was picked up one time. V and J are TRBV5-4 and TRBJ2-1; TRBD2 aligns across 7 bases. The germline CDR1 and CDR2 sequences are SGHNT and YYREEE (reference sequence). This CDR3 has 15 amino acids. The ends lost 4 bases at V and 4 bases at J; junction bases unmatched: 8. The CDR3 nucleotides read TGTGCCAGCAGCCAGGCGGGACTACTTTACAATGAGCAGTTCTTC. The encoded protein is CASSQAGLLYNEQFF.

The gene calls are TRBV12-3 or TRBV12-4 and TRBJ2-1; TRBD2 aligns across 7 bases. V shed 6 bases, J shed 7 bases, and the junction held 9 bases outside the gene matches. CDR3 length: 14 amino acids. CDR3 residues: CASRTAGSYNEQFF. The DNA for the CDR3 is TGTGCCAGCAGAACAGCGGGGTCTTATAATGAGCAGTTCTTC.

The table lists this clonotype with many counts. V is TRBV6-5 and J is TRBJ1-4; D is uncertain. The CDR3 runs to 14 residues. The ends were cut back, 5 bases at V and 3 bases at J, with 10 bases in the middle. CDR1 and CDR2 from the germline V gene are MNHEY and SVGAGI. CDR3 nucleotide sequence: TGTGCCAGCAGTATCCGGGGATCTAATGAAAAACTGTTTTTT. Translation gives CASSIRGSNEKLFF.

V usage is TRBV12-3 or TRBV12-4 and J usage is TRBJ1-2; D might be TRBD1 (6 bases). The length of the CDR3 is 16 residues. Trimming shortened V by 5 bases and J by 6 bases, and 22 bases separated the two germline ends. The chain's CDR3 is CASSDLTGKTLDGYTF. CDR3 sequence (DNA): TGTGCCAGCAGTGACCTTACAGGGAAAACTTTAGATGGCTACACCTTC.

This clonotype was seen only a few times. The V call is TRBV20-1, the J call TRBJ1-6; D possibly corresponds to TRBD1 (5 bases). The CDR3 length is 15 residues. Between the trimmed V and J ends, which lost 6 bases and 2 bases, there was a span of 14 bases. Germline CDR1 reads DFQATT; CDR2 reads SNEGSKA (reference sequence). The CDR3 coding sequence is TGCAGTGCCCGCCCTCGACAGCCCTATAATTCACCCCTCCACTTT. It yields the protein CSARPRQPYNSPLHF.

This clonotype is medium-sized within its sample. V and J are TRBV12-3 or TRBV12-4 and TRBJ1-1; 7 bases align to TRBD1. The CDR3 has 14 amino acids. Losses at the gene ends were 6 bases for V and 4 bases for J; bases not matched to a gene: 8. The CDR3 protein is CASRRTGMGTEAFF. CDR3 bases: TGTGCCAGCAGACGGACAGGTATGGGCACTGAAGCTTTCTTT.

This chain uses TRBV20-1 with TRBJ1-5; unclear D gene. V dropped 6 bases and J dropped 0 bases, with 15 bases sitting between them. Germline V CDR1 and CDR2: DFQATT, SNEGSKA (reference sequence). CDR3 length: 15 amino acids. The CDR3 nucleotides read TGCAGTGCACCCCCGCAGCCTAATAGCAATCAGCCCCAGCATTTT. Protein sequence: CSAPPQPNSNQPQHF.

As to this clonotype: It may be a read error: a sequence one base away is much more abundant. This rearrangement joins TRBV27 to TRBJ1-2; D is ambiguous. V was pared by 5 bases and J by 0 bases, with 13 bases between. The CDR3 has 15 residues. Germline CDR1 MNHEY, CDR2 SMNVEV (reference sequence). CDR3 DNA sequence: TGTGCCAGCAGTCCCCTAGCCAGCCCTAACTATGGCTACACCTTC. Encoded protein: CASSPLASPNYGYTF.

The chain couples TRBV3-1 to TRBJ1-1; D may be TRBD1 (6 bases). The V and J ends lost 4 bases and 10 bases respectively, with 13 bases between them. The V gene's germline CDR1 is LGHDT and CDR2 YNNKEL (reference sequence). The CDR3 has 12 amino acids. The CDR3 region has the DNA TGTGCCAGCAGCCTAACAGGGAGTGGAGCTTTCTTT. It encodes CASSLTGSGAFF.

This clonotype showed up just a few times. V gene TRBV6-2 or TRBV6-3 combines with J gene TRBJ1-1; 7 bases map to TRBD1. Germline V CDR1 and CDR2: MNHEY, SVGEGT. V was clipped by 3 bases and J by 1 base; unmatched bases: 8. This CDR3 is built from 16 residues. The CDR3 DNA reads as TGTGCCAGCAGTTATGACCCCGACAGGGCGAACACTGAAGCTTTCTTT. This sequence encodes CASSYDPDRANTEAFF.

This clonotype turned up a few times. The CDR3 loop reads CASSLRGSNTEAFF. CDR3 nucleotide sequence: TGTGCCAGCAGCCTCAGGGGGTCGAACACTGAAGCTTTCTTT. V and J are TRBV7-2 and TRBJ1-1; 7 bases agree with TRBD1. The CDR3 is 14 residues long. Trimming at V came to 5 bases and at J to 1 base, leaving 4 bases not matched to a gene. Germline V gene data show CDR1 as SGHTA and CDR2 as FQGNSA.